The 11 T cell receptor beta chains below were found in one sample sequenced in a study of CD8 T cells in ankylosing spondylitis. From the 5' RACE reads, TCRdb called clonotypes with MiXCR, one entry per CDR3 protein. Of about 320,000 distinct CDR3 sequences listed, approximately 10% are singletons. The sample taken for sequencing was blood, either unsorted or a sorted T cell fraction (not recorded which). All receptors derive from a female donor with ankylosing spondylitis or in good health (not recorded which).

This clonotype was counted only a few times. It may be a read error: a sequence one base away is much more abundant. The rearrangement joins TRBV20-1 to TRBJ2-4; 12 bases are shared with TRBD2. Germline V gives CDR1 DFQATT, CDR2 SNEGSKA (reference sequence). The CDR3 contains 17 residues. CDR3 nucleotides: TGCTGTGCTAGAGGGCTAGCGGGAGGGCCCGTGAAAAACATTCAGTACTTC. This codes for CCARGLAGGPVKNIQYF.

This CDR3 reads CAIMLTGLGNTIYF. In nucleotides, the CDR3 is TGTGCCATCATGCTCACAGGGTTGGGAAACACCATATATTTT. The chain links TRBV10-3 to TRBJ1-3; D is possibly TRBD1 (6 bases). CDR1 is ENHRY, CDR2 SYGVKD, per germline. Trimming pared 7 bases from V and 4 bases from J, leaving 14 bases between. This CDR3 has 14 amino acids.

This clonotype has ten or more counts. V gene TRBV10-3 combines with J gene TRBJ1-2; 9 bases map to TRBD1. The CDR3 has 12 amino acids. Trimming at V came to 10 bases and at J to 5 bases, leaving 5 bases not matched to a gene. The germline CDR1 and CDR2 sequences are ENHRY and SYGVKD. The CDR3 bases are TGTGCCACCCAGACAGGGGGGTATGGCTACACCTTC. Its translation: CATQTGGYGYTF.

This clonotype was found many times. The chain recombines TRBV20-1 with TRBJ2-5; no clear D gene. Germline assignment: CDR1 DFQATT and CDR2 SNEGSKA (reference sequence). The CDR3 is 15 residues long. Trimming left V 0 bases short and J 1 base short, with 12 bases between. CDR3 amino acids: CSARDKTAFQETQYF. Written as DNA, the CDR3 is TGCAGTGCTAGAGATAAAACAGCTTTCCAAGAGACCCAGTACTTC.

Many counts were recorded for this clonotype. The chain has TRBV7-2 and TRBJ2-7; 7 bases are shared with TRBD2. V was pared by 3 bases and J by 2 bases, with 7 bases of the junction left unmatched. The length of the CDR3 is 15 residues. Germline V gives CDR1 SGHTA, CDR2 FQGNSA. CDR3 in amino acids: CASSFRTSAAYEQYF. As DNA, the CDR3 is TGTGCCAGCAGCTTCCGGACTAGTGCAGCCTACGAGCAGTACTTC.

This clonotype came up many times. The chain combines TRBV20-1 with TRBJ2-1, with D perhaps matching TRBD1 or TRBD2 (5 bases each). V gave up 0 bases and J gave up 2 bases, with 11 bases separating them. The V gene's germline CDR1 is DFQATT and CDR2 SNEGSKA (reference sequence). The CDR3 totals 15 residues. CDR3 protein: CSARDLTGPYNEQFF. DNA for the CDR3: TGCAGTGCTAGAGATCTAACGGGACCCTACAATGAGCAGTTCTTC.

This clonotype was observed many times. The chain couples TRBV7-3 to TRBJ2-1; D unresolved. Trimming pared 5 bases from V and 0 bases from J, leaving 17 bases between. CDR1 is SGHTA, CDR2 FQGTGA, per germline. This CDR3 is 17 amino acids long. For the CDR3, the DNA is TGTGCCAGCAGCCTATTAATGACGGGTAGCTCCTACAATGAGCAGTTCTTC. Translated, it gives CASSLLMTGSSYNEQFF.

This clonotype was observed at least ten times. CDR3 sequence (DNA): TGTGCCAGCAGAGAAGATAGCGGCCCCCAGGAGACCCAGTACTTC. This sequence encodes CASREDSGPQETQYF. This chain uses TRBV7-2 with TRBJ2-5; possible D gene TRBD2, 6 bases. This CDR3 has 15 amino acids. The V gene's germline CDR1 is SGHTA and CDR2 FQGNSA. The V gene lost 6 bases and the J gene lost 5 bases, with 19 bases spanning the gap.

In its sample, this clonotype was seen many times. V and J are TRBV29-1 and TRBJ1-1, with unresolved D. Trimming removed 5 bases at V and 1 base at J, with 14 bases between. The CDR3 runs to 14 residues. Germline CDR1 SQVTM, CDR2 ANQGSEA. CDR3 DNA: TGCAGCGTTTTCTCGGCGAACCCGAACACTGAAGCTTTCTTT. Its protein is CSVFSANPNTEAFF.

This clonotype was counted only a few times. The rearrangement links TRBV20-1 to TRBJ1-1; D gene unclear. There are 12 residues in the CDR3. V was trimmed by 4 bases and J by 10 bases, leaving 16 bases between them. The germline V gene encodes CDR1 DFQATT and CDR2 SNEGSKA (reference sequence). The CDR3 is CSAKSISEGAFF. In DNA form, the CDR3 reads TGCAGTGCTAAATCCATTTCGGAGGGAGCTTTCTTT.

The gene calls are TRBV19 and TRBJ2-7, with 9 bases identical to TRBD2. Germline V gene lookup returns CDR1 LNHDA and CDR2 SQIVND (reference sequence). Trimming at V came to 3 bases and at J to 5 bases, leaving 8 bases not matched to a gene. The length of the CDR3 is 15 residues. The CDR3 sequence: CASSISGSIIHEQYF. CDR3 nucleotide sequence: TGTGCCAGTAGTATTAGCGGGAGTATTATCCACGAGCAGTACTTC.